The T cell receptor (beta chain) under discussion was sequenced for a study of T cell responses to AZD1222 COVID-19 vaccine. Study findings and constraints: Clonal diversity was possibly underestimated, and the donors were mostly white British, with more females. AZD1222 recipients seropositive at baseline numbered only six or seven. An increase in Spike-specific TCR breadth and depth was observed after two AZD1222 doses. None of the repertoires were sampled until the peak T cell response had passed.

With respect to this clone: The antigen is not known.

Measured with immunoSEQ multiplex PCR; TCRdb has only the in-frame clones, and not every one. The table lists 150,000 to 200,000 clones, 88% of them singletons. Germline V CDR1 and CDR2: SQVTM, ANQGSEA. Trimming stripped 0 bases from V and 5 bases from J, with 10 bases between. This CDR3 contains 13 residues. The source of this sequence is an adult in good health. The chain links TRBV29-1 to TRBJ1-1; the D is unclear. Sequences were derived from peripheral blood, sampled on day 0 of AZD1222 vaccination. CDR3 sequence (DNA): TGCAGCGTTGAAGATCCCTGGGGTACTGAAGCTTTCTTT. Translation gives CSVEDPWGTEAFF.